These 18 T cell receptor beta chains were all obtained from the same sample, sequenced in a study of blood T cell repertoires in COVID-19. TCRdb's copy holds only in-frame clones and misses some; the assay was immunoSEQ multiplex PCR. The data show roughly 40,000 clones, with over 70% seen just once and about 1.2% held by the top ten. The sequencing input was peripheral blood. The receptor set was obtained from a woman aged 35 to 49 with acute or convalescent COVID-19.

The CDR3 loop reads CASGQGSGSPLHF. The CDR3 coding sequence is TGTGCCTCCGGACAGGGAAGTGGTTCACCCCTCCACTTT. The chain couples TRBV30 to TRBJ1-6, with 8 bases fitting TRBD1. Germline trimming cut 7 bases from V and 9 bases from J; bases unmatched to any gene: 8. CDR3 length: 13 amino acids. CDR1 GTSNPN and CDR2 SVGIG come from the germline V gene (reference sequence).

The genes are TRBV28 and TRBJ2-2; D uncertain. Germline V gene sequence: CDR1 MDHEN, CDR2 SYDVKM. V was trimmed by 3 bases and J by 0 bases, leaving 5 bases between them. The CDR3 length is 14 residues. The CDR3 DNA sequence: TGTGCCAGCAGTTTTATAGCGAACACCGGGGAGCTGTTTTTT. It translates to CASSFIANTGELFF.

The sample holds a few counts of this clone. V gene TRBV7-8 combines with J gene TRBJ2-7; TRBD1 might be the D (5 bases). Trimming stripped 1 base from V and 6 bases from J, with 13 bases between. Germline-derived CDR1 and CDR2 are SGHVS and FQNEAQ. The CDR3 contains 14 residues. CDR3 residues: CASSLGAGFGEQYF. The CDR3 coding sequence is TGTGCCAGCAGCTTAGGGGCAGGGTTTGGCGAGCAGTACTTC.

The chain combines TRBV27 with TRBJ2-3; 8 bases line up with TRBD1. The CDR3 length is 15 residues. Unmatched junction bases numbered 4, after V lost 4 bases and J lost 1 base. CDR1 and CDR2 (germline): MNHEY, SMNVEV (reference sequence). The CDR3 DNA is TGTGCCAGCAGTTCCTACAGGGGGGGCACAGATACGCAGTATTTT. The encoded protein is CASSSYRGGTDTQYF.

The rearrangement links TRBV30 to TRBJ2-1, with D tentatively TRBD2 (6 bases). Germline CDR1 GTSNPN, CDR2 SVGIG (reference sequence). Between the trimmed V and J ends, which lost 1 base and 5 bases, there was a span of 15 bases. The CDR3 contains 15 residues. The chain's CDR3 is CAWSGGLGINNEQFF. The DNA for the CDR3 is TGTGCCTGGAGTGGGGGACTGGGAATAAACAATGAGCAGTTCTTC.

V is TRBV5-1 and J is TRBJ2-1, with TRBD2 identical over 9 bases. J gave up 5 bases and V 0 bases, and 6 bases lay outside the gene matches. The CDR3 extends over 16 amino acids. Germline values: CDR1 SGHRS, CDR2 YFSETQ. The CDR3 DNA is TGCGCCAGCAGCTTGGTCGCCCTAGCGGGGAACAATGAGCAGTTCTTC. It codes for CASSLVALAGNNEQFF.

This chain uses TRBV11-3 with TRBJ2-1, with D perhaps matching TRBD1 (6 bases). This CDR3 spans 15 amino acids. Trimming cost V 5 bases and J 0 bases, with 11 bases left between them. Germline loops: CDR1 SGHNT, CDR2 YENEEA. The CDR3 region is CASSPLTGSYNEQFF. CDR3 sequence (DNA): TGTGCCAGCAGCCCCTTGACAGGCTCCTACAATGAGCAGTTCTTC.

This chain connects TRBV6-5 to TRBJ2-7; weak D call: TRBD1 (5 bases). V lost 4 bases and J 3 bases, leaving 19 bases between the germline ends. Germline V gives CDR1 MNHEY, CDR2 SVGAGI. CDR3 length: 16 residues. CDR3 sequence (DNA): TGTGCCAGCAGTTCCCCACGACACGCTAGGGGCTACGAGCAGTACTTC. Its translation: CASSSPRHARGYEQYF.

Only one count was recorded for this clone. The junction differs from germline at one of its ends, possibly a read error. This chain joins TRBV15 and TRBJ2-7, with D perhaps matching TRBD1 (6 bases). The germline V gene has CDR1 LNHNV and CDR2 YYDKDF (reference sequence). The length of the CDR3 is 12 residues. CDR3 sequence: CAASEGGYEQYF. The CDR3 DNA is TGTGCCGCCAGCGAAGGGGGCTACGAGCAGTACTTC.

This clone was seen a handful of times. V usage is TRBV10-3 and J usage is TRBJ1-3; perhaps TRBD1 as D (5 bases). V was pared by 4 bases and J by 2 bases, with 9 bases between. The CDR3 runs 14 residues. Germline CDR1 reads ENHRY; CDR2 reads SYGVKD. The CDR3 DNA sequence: TGTGCCATCAGTGTGGCAGGGACTGGAAACACCATATATTTT. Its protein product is CAISVAGTGNTIYF.

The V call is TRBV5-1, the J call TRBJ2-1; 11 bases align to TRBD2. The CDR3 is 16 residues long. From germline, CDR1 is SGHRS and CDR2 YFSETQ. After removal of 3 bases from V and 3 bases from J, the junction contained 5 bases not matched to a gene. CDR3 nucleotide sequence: TGCGCCAGCAGCTACACACTAGCGGGAGTCTACAATGAGCAGTTCTTC. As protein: CASSYTLAGVYNEQFF.

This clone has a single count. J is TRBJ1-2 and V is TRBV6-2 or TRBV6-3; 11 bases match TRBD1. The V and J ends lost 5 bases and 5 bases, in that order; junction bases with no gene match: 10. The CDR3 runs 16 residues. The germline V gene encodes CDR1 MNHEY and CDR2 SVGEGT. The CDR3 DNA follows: TGTGCCAGCAGTCCGATCCCCGGGACAGGGGGTTATGGCTACACCTTC. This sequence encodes CASSPIPGTGGYGYTF.

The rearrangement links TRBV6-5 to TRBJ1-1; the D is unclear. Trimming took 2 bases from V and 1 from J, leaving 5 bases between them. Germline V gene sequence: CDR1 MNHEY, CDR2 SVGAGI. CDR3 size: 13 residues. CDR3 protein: CASSYAGNTEAFF. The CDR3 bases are TGTGCCAGCAGTTACGCGGGGAACACTGAAGCTTTCTTT.

Written as DNA, the CDR3 is TGTGCCAGCAGCGTAGGACAGGGGGTTAAGGGCTCCTACGAGCAGTACTTC. Encoded protein: CASSVGQGVKGSYEQYF. The rearrangement uses TRBV9 and TRBJ2-7, with 9 bases fitting TRBD1. With 0 bases clipped from V and 0 bases from J, the junction kept 7 bases outside the gene matches. Germline lookup yields CDR1 SGDLS and CDR2 YYNGEE. This CDR3 has 17 amino acids.

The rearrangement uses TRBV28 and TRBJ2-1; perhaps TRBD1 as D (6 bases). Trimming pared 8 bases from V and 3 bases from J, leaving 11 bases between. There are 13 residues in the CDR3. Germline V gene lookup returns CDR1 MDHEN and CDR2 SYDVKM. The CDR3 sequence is CASRDNGYNEQFF. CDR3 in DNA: TGTGCCAGCCGGGACAATGGCTACAATGAGCAGTTCTTC.

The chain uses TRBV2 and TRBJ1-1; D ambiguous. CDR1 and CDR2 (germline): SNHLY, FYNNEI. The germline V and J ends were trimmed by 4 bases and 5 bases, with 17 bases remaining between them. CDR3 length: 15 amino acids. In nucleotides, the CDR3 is TGTGCCAGCAGTGTGGGAGGTAGGGATTATACTGAAGCTTTCTTT. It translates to CASSVGGRDYTEAFF.

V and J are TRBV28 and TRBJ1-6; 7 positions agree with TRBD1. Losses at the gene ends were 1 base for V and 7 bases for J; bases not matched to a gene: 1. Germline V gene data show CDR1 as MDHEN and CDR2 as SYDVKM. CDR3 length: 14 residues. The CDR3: CASSLSQGNSPLHF. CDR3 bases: TGTGCCAGCAGTTTATCACAGGGGAATTCACCCCTCCACTTT.

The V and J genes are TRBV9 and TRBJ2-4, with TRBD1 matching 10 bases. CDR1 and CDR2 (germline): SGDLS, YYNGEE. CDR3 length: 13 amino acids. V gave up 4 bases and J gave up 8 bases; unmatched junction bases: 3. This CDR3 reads CASSRDRGDIQYF. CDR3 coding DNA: TGTGCCAGCAGCCGGGACAGGGGTGACATTCAGTACTTC.